Listed here are 5 T cell receptor beta chains from one sample, sequenced in a study of T cell repertoires in cytomegalovirus infection. The antigens these receptors bind are not known. Using its own MiXCR run on the reads, TCRdb lists one record per CDR3 protein. The repertoire holds approximately 1,000,000 distinct CDR3 sequences, with approximately 32% as singletons. The sample here was cultured CD8+ T cells from PBMCs, taken from culture after CMV antigen stimulation. The source of these receptors is a human donor in good health (CMV status not recorded). Some clones in this sample may be carry-over from other donors' samples.

The chain employs TRBV7-2 and TRBJ2-7; D is ambiguous. V gave up 3 bases and J gave up 2 bases, with 17 bases separating them. Germline CDR1 reads SGHTA; CDR2 reads FQGNSA. This CDR3 is 16 amino acids long. The CDR3 protein is CASSFFKGSRPYEQYF. The CDR3 DNA follows: TGTGCCAGCAGCTTTTTTAAGGGCTCGAGGCCCTACGAGCAGTACTTC.

The V gene is TRBV10-2, the J gene TRBJ2-5; D uncertain. The V end lost 6 bases, the J end lost 2 bases, and 16 bases lay between the germline ends. The germline V gene has CDR1 WSHSY and CDR2 SAAADI. There are 15 residues in the CDR3. CDR3 sequence reads: CASRLSTGPQETQYF. CDR3 DNA sequence: TGCGCCAGCAGATTATCTACTGGGCCTCAAGAGACCCAGTACTTC.

This clonotype was recorded many times. The chain couples TRBV7-2 to TRBJ1-5; D perhaps matches TRBD1 (6 bases). Germline V gene sequence: CDR1 SGHTA, CDR2 FQGNSA. There are 13 residues in the CDR3. V was trimmed by 6 bases and J by 6 bases, leaving 12 bases between them. This CDR3 is CASSQGGRQPQHF. The CDR3 bases are TGTGCCAGCAGTCAAGGGGGGCGTCAGCCCCAGCATTTT. Variable domain in full (rest from reference TRBV7-2 and TRBJ1-5): GAGVSQSPSNKVTEKGKDVELRCDPISGHTALYWYRQSLGQGLEFLIYFQGNSAPDKSGLPSDRFSAERTGGSVSTLTIQRTQQEDSAVYLCASSQGGRQPQHFGDGTRLSIL.

Many counts were recorded for this clonotype. This chain links TRBV7-9 with TRBJ2-2; 8 bases match TRBD1. The CDR3 length is 16 residues. With V trimmed by 5 bases and J by 2 bases, 7 bases remained unmatched. Germline CDR1 reads SEHNR; CDR2 reads FQNEAQ (reference sequence). CDR3 in DNA: TGTGCCAGCAGCCCCTGGACAGGGACTAACACCGGGGAGCTGTTTTTT. Its translation is CASSPWTGTNTGELFF.

The chain couples TRBV15 to TRBJ1-2, with TRBD1 as a possible D gene (6 bases). The CDR3 has 13 amino acids. Looked up from germline, CDR1 is LNHNV and CDR2 is YYDKDF (reference sequence). V shed 2 bases and J shed 5 bases, with 9 bases lying between them. CDR3 sequence: CATSRKTGYGYTF. CDR3 bases: TGTGCCACCAGCAGAAAAACAGGGTATGGCTACACCTTC.